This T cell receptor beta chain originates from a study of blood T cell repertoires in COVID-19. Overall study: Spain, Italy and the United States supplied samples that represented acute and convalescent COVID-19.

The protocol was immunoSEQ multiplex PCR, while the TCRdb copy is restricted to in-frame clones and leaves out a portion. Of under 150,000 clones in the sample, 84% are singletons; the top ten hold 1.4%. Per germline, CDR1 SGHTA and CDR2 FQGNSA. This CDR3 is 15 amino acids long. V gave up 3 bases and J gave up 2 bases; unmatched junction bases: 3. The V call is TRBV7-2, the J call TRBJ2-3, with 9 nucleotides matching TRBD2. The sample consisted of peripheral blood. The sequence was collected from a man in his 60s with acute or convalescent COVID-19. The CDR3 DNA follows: TGTGCCAGCAGCTTGGGACTAGCAAACACAGATACGCAGTATTTT. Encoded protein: CASSLGLANTDTQYF.